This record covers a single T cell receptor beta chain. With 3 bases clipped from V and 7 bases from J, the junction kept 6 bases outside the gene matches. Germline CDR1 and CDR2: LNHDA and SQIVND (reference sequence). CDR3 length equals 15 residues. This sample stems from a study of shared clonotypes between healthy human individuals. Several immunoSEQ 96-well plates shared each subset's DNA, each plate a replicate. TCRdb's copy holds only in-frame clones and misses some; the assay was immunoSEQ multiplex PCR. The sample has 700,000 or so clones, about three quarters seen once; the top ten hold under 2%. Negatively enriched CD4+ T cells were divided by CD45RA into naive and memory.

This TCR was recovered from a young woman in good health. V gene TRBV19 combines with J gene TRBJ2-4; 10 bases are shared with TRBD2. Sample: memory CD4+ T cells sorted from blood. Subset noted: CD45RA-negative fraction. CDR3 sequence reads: CASSIRLAGVNIQYF. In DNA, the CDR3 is TGTGCCAGTAGTATTCGTCTAGCGGGAGTGAACATTCAGTACTTC.